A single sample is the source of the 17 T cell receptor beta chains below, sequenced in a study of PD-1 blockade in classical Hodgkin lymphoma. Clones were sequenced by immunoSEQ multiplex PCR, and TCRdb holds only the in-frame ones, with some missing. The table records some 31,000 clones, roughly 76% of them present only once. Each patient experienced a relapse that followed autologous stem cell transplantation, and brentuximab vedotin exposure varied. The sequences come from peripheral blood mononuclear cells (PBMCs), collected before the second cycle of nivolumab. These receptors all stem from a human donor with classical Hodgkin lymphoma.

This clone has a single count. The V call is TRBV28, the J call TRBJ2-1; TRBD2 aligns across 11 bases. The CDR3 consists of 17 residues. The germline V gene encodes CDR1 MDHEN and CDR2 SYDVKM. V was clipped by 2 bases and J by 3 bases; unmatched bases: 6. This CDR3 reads CASSLGFTSGGYNEQFF. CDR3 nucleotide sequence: TGTGCCAGCAGTTTAGGGTTCACTAGCGGGGGCTACAATGAGCAGTTCTTC.

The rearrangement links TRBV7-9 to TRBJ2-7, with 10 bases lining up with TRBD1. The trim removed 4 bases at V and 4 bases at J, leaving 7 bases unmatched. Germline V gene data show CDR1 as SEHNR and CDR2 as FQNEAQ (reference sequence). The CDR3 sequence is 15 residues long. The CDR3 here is CASSSPGQGIYEQYF. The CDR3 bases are TGTGCCAGCAGCTCACCGGGACAGGGGATATACGAGCAGTACTTC.

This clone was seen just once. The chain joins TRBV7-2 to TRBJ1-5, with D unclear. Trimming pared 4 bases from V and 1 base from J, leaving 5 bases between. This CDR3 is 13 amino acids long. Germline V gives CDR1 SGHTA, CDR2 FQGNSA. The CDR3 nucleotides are TGTGCCAGCAGCTGGCAGAGCAATCAGCCCCAGCATTTT. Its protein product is CASSWQSNQPQHF.

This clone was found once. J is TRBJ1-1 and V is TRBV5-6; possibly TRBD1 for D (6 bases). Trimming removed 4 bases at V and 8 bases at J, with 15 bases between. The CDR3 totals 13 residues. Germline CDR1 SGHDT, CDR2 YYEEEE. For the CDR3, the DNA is TGTGCCAGCAGCGGGGGGCAGGCGAGGGAAGCTTTCTTT. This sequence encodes CASSGGQAREAFF.

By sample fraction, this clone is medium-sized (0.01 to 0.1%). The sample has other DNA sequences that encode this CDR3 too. CDR3 coding DNA: TGCGCCAGCAGTGAGCGGCCGGGACTAGCGGGGGGGCGGACCGGGGAGCTGTTTTTT. This gives the protein CASSERPGLAGGRTGELFF. This chain connects TRBV10-2 to TRBJ2-2; 16 nucleotides agree with TRBD2. The CDR3 totals 19 residues. The germline gives CDR1 WSHSY, CDR2 SAAADI. Trimming at V came to 2 bases and at J to 5 bases, leaving 8 bases not matched to a gene.

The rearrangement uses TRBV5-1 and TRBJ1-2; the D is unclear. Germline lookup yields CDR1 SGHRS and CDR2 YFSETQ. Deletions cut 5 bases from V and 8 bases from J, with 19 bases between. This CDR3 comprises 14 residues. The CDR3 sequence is CASSHEDGIGGYTF. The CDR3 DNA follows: TGCGCCAGCAGTCACGAGGACGGGATTGGGGGCTACACCTTC.

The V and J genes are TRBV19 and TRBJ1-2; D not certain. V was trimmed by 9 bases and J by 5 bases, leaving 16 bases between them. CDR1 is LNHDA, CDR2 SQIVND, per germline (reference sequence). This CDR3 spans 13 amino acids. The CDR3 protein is CASLAGFGYGYTF. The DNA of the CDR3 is TGTGCCAGCCTCGCGGGGTTTGGGTATGGCTACACCTTC.

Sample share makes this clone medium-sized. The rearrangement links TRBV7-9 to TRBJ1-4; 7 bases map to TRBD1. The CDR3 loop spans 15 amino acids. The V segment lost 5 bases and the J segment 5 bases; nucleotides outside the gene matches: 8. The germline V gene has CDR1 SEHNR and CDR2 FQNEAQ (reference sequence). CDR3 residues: CASSPGGTANEKLFF. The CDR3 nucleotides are TGTGCCAGCAGCCCGGGGGGGACAGCAAATGAAAAACTGTTTTTT. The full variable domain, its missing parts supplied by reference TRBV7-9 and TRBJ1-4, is DTGVSQNPRHKITKRGQNVTFRCDPISEHNRLYWYRQTLGQGPEFLTYFQNEAQLEKSRLLSDRFSAERPKGSFSTLEIQRTEQGDSAMYLCASSPGGTANEKLFFGSGTQLSVL.

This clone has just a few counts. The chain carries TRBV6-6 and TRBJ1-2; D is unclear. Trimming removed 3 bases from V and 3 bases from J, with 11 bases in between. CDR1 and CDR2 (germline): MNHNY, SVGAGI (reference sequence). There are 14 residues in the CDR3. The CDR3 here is CASSYRRTHYGYTF. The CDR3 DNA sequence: TGTGCCAGCAGTTATAGACGGACCCACTATGGCTACACCTTC.

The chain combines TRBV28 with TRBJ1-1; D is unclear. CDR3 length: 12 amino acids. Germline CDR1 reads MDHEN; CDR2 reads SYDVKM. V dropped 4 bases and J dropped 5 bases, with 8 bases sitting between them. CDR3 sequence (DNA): TGTGCCAGCAGTTATTCGGTAACTGAAGCTTTCTTT. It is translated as CASSYSVTEAFF.

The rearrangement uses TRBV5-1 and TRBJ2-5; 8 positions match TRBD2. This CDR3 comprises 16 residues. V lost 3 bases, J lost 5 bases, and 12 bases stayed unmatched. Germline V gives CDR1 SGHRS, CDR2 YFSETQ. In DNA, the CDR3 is TGCGCCAGCAGCTCTGTAGCGGGGACTGCCAGGGAGACCCAGTACTTC. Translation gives CASSSVAGTARETQYF.

CDR3 coding DNA: TGCGCCAGCAGCCTAACAGGGGATTCACCCCTCCACTTT. Encoded protein: CASSLTGDSPLHF. The rearrangement links TRBV5-1 to TRBJ1-6; TRBD1 matches 7 bases. CDR3 length: 13 residues. Germline CDR1 reads SGHRS; CDR2 reads YFSETQ. Trimming at V came to 4 bases and at J to 8 bases, leaving 3 bases not matched to a gene.

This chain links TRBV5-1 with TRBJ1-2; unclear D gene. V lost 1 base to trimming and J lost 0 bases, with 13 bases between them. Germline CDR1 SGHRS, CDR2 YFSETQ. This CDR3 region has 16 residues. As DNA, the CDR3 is TGCGCCAGCAGCTTGAAGGTGGGAAGGTCTAACTATGGCTACACCTTC. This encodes CASSLKVGRSNYGYTF.

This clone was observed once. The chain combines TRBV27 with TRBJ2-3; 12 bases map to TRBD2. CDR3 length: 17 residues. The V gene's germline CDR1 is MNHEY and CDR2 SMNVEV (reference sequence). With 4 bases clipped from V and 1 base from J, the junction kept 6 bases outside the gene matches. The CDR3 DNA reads TGTGCCAGCAGTTATCCTGGACTAGCGGGACGCACAGATACGCAGTATTTT. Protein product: CASSYPGLAGRTDTQYF.

CDR3 sequence: CASSLGQGVEETQYF. The CDR3 coding sequence is TGCGCCAGCAGCTTGGGACAGGGGGTCGAGGAGACCCAGTACTTC. The gene calls are TRBV5-1 and TRBJ2-5; 9 nucleotides match TRBD1. This CDR3 has 15 amino acids. Trimming took 0 bases from V and 5 from J; bases not matched to a gene: 5. The germline CDR1 and CDR2 sequences are SGHRS and YFSETQ.

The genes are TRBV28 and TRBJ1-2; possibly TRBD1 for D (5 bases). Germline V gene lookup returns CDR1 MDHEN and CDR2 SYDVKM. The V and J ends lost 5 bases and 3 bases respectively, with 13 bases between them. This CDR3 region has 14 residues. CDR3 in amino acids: CASSPRDLYYGYTF. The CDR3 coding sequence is TGTGCCAGCAGTCCACGGGACCTTTACTATGGCTACACCTTC.

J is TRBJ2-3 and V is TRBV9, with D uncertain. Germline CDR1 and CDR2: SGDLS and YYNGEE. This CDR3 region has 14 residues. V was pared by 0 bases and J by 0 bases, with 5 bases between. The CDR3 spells CASSVVYSTDTQYF. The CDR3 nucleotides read TGTGCCAGCAGCGTAGTTTACAGCACAGATACGCAGTATTTT.